This paragraph reports one TCR beta chain. Antigen specificity is unknown. This specimen belongs to a study of regulatory T cells in long-lasting Graves disease. This CDR3 region has 18 residues. CDR1 is SGHRS and CDR2 is YFSETQ in the germline V gene. Trimming left V 2 bases short and J 0 bases short, with 17 bases between. Findings and caveats of the study: Few sampled subjects may have lowered accuracy. With persistent disease, TRBV28, TRBJ1-2 and TRBJ2-5 were the favored segments.

With iRepertoire HTBI primers and Arm-PCR of CDR3 regions, TCR beta libraries were built. One entry per CDR3 protein results from TCRdb running MiXCR on the multiplex PCR reads. The sample shows approximately 470,000 distinct CDR3 sequences, 16% of them seen only once. Noted time point: newly diagnosed GD, antithyroid drugs for less than 3 months. Isolated PBMC RNA provided the starting material for the TCR library. Nine milliliters of peripheral blood were taken and placed in EDTA tubes. The same sample was also studied in work on T cells in Graves' hyperthyroidism and ophthalmopathy. That paper states: Hyperthyroidism had been newly diagnosed in patients aged 18 to 65, and its duration was under 2 months.

The sequence derives from a middle-aged man with Graves disease. The starting material was peripheral blood mononuclear cells (PBMCs), obtained at new diagnosis, from a patient treated with antithyroid drugs. The rearrangement joins TRBV5-1 to TRBJ2-2; the D call may be TRBD1 or TRBD2 (6 bases each). CDR3 residues: CASSLLSRGQTNTGELFF. As DNA, the CDR3 is TGCGCCAGCAGCTTATTATCTCGGGGGCAGACGAACACCGGGGAGCTGTTTTTT.